This T cell receptor beta chain was sequenced in a study of control samples from healthy donors and cancer patients. With respect to this clone: The same CDR3 also results from other DNA sequences found in this sample.

Germline-derived CDR1 and CDR2 are SGHTA and FQGTGA. J gave up 4 bases and V 5 bases, and 4 bases lay outside the gene matches. The CDR3 contains 13 residues. Sequenced by immunoSEQ multiplex PCR; TCRdb stores in-frame clones only, minus some. The sample yields fewer than 110,000 clones, around 89% seen once. J is TRBJ1-1 and V is TRBV7-3; 7 bases match TRBD1. The sequence derives from a man aged 60-69 years with lung cancer. The sequenced material came from PBMCs. The CDR3 DNA follows: TGTGCCAGCAGCGCGACAGGGAGCACTGAAGCTTTCTTT. Its translation: CASSATGSTEAFF.